The 15 T cell receptor beta chains below come from one sample, sequenced in a study of blood T cell repertoires in COVID-19. The method was immunoSEQ multiplex PCR; TCRdb's version includes in-frame clones alone and lacks a portion of them. The data contain some 100,000 clones, approximately 86% of them singletons. The sample consisted of peripheral blood. The receptor set was obtained from a man between 50 and 59 years old with acute or convalescent COVID-19.

J is TRBJ2-2 and V is TRBV7-9; D might be TRBD2 (6 bases). Germline CDR1 and CDR2: SEHNR and FQNEAQ (reference sequence). CDR3 size: 16 residues. V lost 1 base to trimming and J lost 6 bases, with 15 bases between them. CDR3 region: CASSLVAALGAGELFF. CDR3 in DNA: TGTGCCAGCAGCTTAGTAGCGGCCCTTGGGGCCGGGGAGCTGTTTTTT.

The V gene is TRBV10-2, the J gene TRBJ2-2; a weak D match, TRBD1 (5 bases). This CDR3 comprises 13 residues. With 7 bases removed from V and 5 bases from J, the gap between germline ends came to 11 bases. Germline assignment: CDR1 WSHSY and CDR2 SAAADI. The CDR3 spells CASKKQATGELFF. The CDR3 DNA reads TGCGCCAGCAAAAAACAGGCAACCGGGGAGCTGTTTTTT.

This sequence joins TRBV20-1 and TRBJ1-1; TRBD1 matches at 8 bases. The V gene's germline CDR1 is DFQATT and CDR2 SNEGSKA (reference sequence). Trimming cost V 3 bases and J 8 bases; bases outside gene matches: 8. The CDR3 loop spans 13 amino acids. CDR3 protein: CSASGQGAGEAFF. DNA of the CDR3: TGCAGTGCTAGTGGGCAGGGGGCGGGCGAAGCTTTCTTT.

The V and J genes are TRBV19 and TRBJ2-3; perhaps TRBD2 as D (6 bases). The CDR3 totals 15 residues. V was pared by 3 bases and J by 5 bases, with 15 bases between. Looked up from germline, CDR1 is LNHDA and CDR2 is SQIVND (reference sequence). CDR3 amino acids: CASSMKQVGGDTQYF. The CDR3 nucleotides are TGTGCCAGTAGTATGAAACAGGTGGGGGGAGATACGCAGTATTTT.

This chain connects TRBV9 to TRBJ2-7, with TRBD1 matching over 8 bases. V lost 0 bases to trimming and J lost 3 bases; unmatched junction nucleotides: 8. The CDR3 contains 16 residues. Germline CDR1 is SGDLS and CDR2 is YYNGEE. The DNA of the CDR3 is TGTGCCAGCAGCGTAGGGGGTCCACAGGGGGACTACGAGCAGTACTTC. Its translation is CASSVGGPQGDYEQYF. The complete variable domain, with remaining parts taken from reference TRBV9 and TRBJ2-7, reads DSGVTQTPKHLITATGQRVTLRCSPRSGDLSVYWYQQSLDQGLQFLIQYYNGEERAKGNILERFSAQQFPDLHSELNLSSLELGDSALYFCASSVGGPQGDYEQYFGPGTRLTVT.

The gene calls are TRBV30 and TRBJ2-3; D not resolved. Germline CDR1 reads GTSNPN; CDR2 reads SVGIG (reference sequence). With 0 bases removed from V and 6 bases from J, the gap between germline ends came to 13 bases. CDR3 length equals 14 residues. CDR3 sequence reads: CAWSVLPPQDTQYF. For the CDR3, the DNA is TGTGCCTGGAGTGTACTTCCTCCACAGGATACGCAGTATTTT.

Concerning this clone itself: The same CDR3 is also encoded by other DNA sequences in this sample. The chain recombines TRBV18 with TRBJ1-5, with D maybe TRBD1 (5 bases). The CDR3 is made up of 13 amino acids. Germline CDR1 KGHSH, CDR2 LQKENI. The V end lost 6 bases, the J end lost 2 bases, and 8 bases lay between the germline ends. The CDR3 loop is CASSPGGNQPQHF. The CDR3 region has the DNA TGTGCCAGCTCCCCGGGGGGCAATCAGCCCCAGCATTTT.

The chain recombines TRBV10-1 with TRBJ1-1; D possibly corresponds to TRBD1 (5 bases). Trimming shortened V by 3 bases and J by 7 bases, and 6 bases separated the two germline ends. Germline CDR1 reads WNHNN; CDR2 reads SYGVQD (reference sequence). The CDR3 is 11 residues long. CDR3 in DNA: TGCGCCAGCAGTGAAGGGGATGAAGCTTTCTTT. Residues: CASSEGDEAFF.

The chain combines TRBV20-1 with TRBJ2-1; D is unresolved. This CDR3 has 11 residues. From germline, CDR1 is DFQATT and CDR2 SNEGSKA (reference sequence). The V end was cut by 4 bases, the J end by 8 bases, with 9 bases between. The CDR3 DNA reads as TGCAGTGCTACACGGGTTGATGAGCAGTTCTTC. Amino acid sequence: CSATRVDEQFF.

This sequence joins TRBV30 and TRBJ1-3, with a possible D match to TRBD1 (6 bases). This CDR3 region has 13 residues. V was cut by 5 bases and J by 6 bases, with 14 bases left in between. The germline V gene encodes CDR1 GTSNPN and CDR2 SVGIG (reference sequence). The CDR3 loop is CAWAGTWANTIYF. CDR3 DNA: TGTGCCTGGGCAGGGACATGGGCAAACACCATATATTTT. Full variable domain (remainder filled in from reference TRBV30 and TRBJ1-3): SQTIHQWPATLVQPVGSPLSLECTVEGTSNPNLYWYRQAAGRGLQLLFYSVGIGQISSEVPQNLSASRPQDRQFILSSKKLLLSDSGFYLCAWAGTWANTIYFGEGSWLTVV.

The V call is TRBV19, the J call TRBJ1-5, with 10 positions matching TRBD1. This CDR3 has 15 amino acids. V was pared by 7 bases and J by 5 bases, with 8 bases of the junction left unmatched. Germline CDR1 reads LNHDA; CDR2 reads SQIVND (reference sequence). CDR3 DNA sequence: TGTGCCAGTATTAGGACAGGGGGACTTTATCAGCCCCAGCATTTT. Residues: CASIRTGGLYQPQHF.

The chain couples TRBV6-5 to TRBJ2-5; 7 nucleotides line up with TRBD1. CDR1 and CDR2 (germline): MNHEY, SVGAGI. Trimming at V came to 6 bases and at J to 2 bases, leaving 6 bases not matched to a gene. This CDR3 is built from 14 residues. The CDR3 DNA is TGTGCCAGCAGCCCCGGGGACAGTCAAGAGACCCAGTACTTC. This gives the protein CASSPGDSQETQYF.

This clone was detected only once. The chain joins TRBV5-1 to TRBJ2-2, with 8 positions matching TRBD2. This CDR3 has 13 residues. V dropped 4 bases and J dropped 8; count of bases not matched to a gene: 4. Germline V gives CDR1 SGHRS, CDR2 YFSETQ. The CDR3 reads CASSEGLEGELFF. The CDR3 DNA reads as TGCGCCAGCAGCGAGGGACTAGAAGGGGAGCTGTTTTTT.

The V call is TRBV5-4, the J call TRBJ2-7; D perhaps matches TRBD1 (6 bases). This CDR3 spans 14 amino acids. V dropped 0 bases and J dropped 6 bases, with 13 bases sitting between them. Germline lookup yields CDR1 SGHNT and CDR2 YYREEE (reference sequence). In DNA, the CDR3 is TGTGCCAGCAGCTTGGGCGACAGGCTCTTCGAGCAGTACTTC. Amino acids: CASSLGDRLFEQYF.

V gene TRBV5-4 combines with J gene TRBJ1-2, with D maybe TRBD1 (5 bases). V gave up 2 bases and J gave up 2 bases, with 7 bases separating them. The CDR3 is 13 residues long. Germline V gives CDR1 SGHNT, CDR2 YYREEE (reference sequence). The CDR3 region has the DNA TGTGCCAGCAGCTTCCGGACAAACTATGGCTACACCTTC. It codes for CASSFRTNYGYTF.